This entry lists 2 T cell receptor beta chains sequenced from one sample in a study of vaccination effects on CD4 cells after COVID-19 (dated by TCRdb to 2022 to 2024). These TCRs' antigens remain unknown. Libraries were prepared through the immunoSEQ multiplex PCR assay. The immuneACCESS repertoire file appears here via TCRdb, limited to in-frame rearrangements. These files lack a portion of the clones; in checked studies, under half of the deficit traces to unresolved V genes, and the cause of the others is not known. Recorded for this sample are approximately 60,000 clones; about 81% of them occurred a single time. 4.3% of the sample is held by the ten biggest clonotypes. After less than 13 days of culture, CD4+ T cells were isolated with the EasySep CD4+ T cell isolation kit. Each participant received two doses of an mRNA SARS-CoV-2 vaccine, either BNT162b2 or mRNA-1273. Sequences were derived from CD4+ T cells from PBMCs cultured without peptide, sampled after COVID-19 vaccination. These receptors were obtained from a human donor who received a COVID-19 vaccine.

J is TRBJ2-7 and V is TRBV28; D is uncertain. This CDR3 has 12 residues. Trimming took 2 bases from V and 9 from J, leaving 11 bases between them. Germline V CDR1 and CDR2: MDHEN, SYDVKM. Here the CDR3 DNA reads TGTGCCAGCAGTTTAAACCTCCCAGGGCAGTACTTC. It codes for CASSLNLPGQYF.

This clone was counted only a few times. This chain's CDR3 is CASGTPDYGYTF. In DNA, the CDR3 is TGTGCCAGTGGGACACCTGACTATGGCTACACCTTC. The chain joins TRBV28 to TRBJ1-2; D is possibly TRBD1 (6 bases). Germline V lookup: CDR1 MDHEN, CDR2 SYDVKM. Trimming pared 9 bases from V and 3 bases from J, leaving 11 bases between. The CDR3 length is 12 residues.